The 9 T cell receptor beta chains in this list originate from one sample, sequenced in a study of cytomegalovirus exposure and HLA in healthy donors. Primers included in the PCR were 60 Vbeta and 13 Jbeta primers. Assay: immunoSEQ multiplex PCR; the TCRdb copy retains only in-frame clones and omits some. The sample records tens of thousands of clones, over 75% being singletons. What was sequenced was PBMCs. These receptors all come from a male donor in good health and CMV-seropositive.

The chain has TRBV10-3 and TRBJ2-7; the match to TRBD1 covers 9 bases. The CDR3 loop spans 15 amino acids. V lost 6 bases, J lost 3 bases, and 9 bases stayed unmatched. Germline V gives CDR1 ENHRY, CDR2 SYGVKD. The CDR3 region has the DNA TGTGCCATCAGGGGAGACAGGGGGGAGCTCTACGAGCAGTACTTC. This sequence encodes CAIRGDRGELYEQYF.

This clone was counted once. The chain has TRBV5-1 and TRBJ2-1, with 8 nucleotides matching TRBD2. V was pared by 0 bases and J by 2 bases, with 4 bases of the junction left unmatched. This CDR3 region has 16 residues. Per germline, CDR1 SGHRS and CDR2 YFSETQ. In DNA, the CDR3 is TGCGCCAGCAGCTTGGCCCCGGGAGGGGCCTACAATGAGCAGTTCTTC. Its translation is CASSLAPGGAYNEQFF.

With regard to this clone: The junction departs from germline at one end; a sequencing error may be responsible. The CDR3 nucleotides read TGCGCCAGCCGCTTCGGGACTTTCAGCACAGATACGCAGTATTTT. This gives the protein CASRFGTFSTDTQYF. The chain has TRBV5-1 and TRBJ2-3; tentative D call: TRBD2 (6 bases). This CDR3 has 15 amino acids. The V gene's germline CDR1 is SGHRS and CDR2 YFSETQ.

This chain links TRBV4-2 with TRBJ2-1; TRBD1 is a possible D gene (6 bases). The CDR3 runs 15 residues. V lost 0 bases to trimming and J lost 6 bases, with 12 bases between them. Germline V gene lookup returns CDR1 LGHNA and CDR2 YNFKEQ. The CDR3 protein is CASSQEGARGNEQFF. The CDR3, as DNA: TGTGCCAGCAGCCAAGAGGGGGCTCGTGGCAATGAGCAGTTCTTC.

This clone has just a few counts. J is TRBJ1-1 and V is TRBV6-5, with TRBD1 matching over 7 bases. The germline V gene encodes CDR1 MNHEY and CDR2 SVGAGI. This CDR3 comprises 15 residues. Losses at the gene ends were 3 bases for V and 5 bases for J; bases not matched to a gene: 9. The CDR3 loop is CASSYWTGGGTEAFF. DNA of the CDR3: TGTGCCAGCAGTTATTGGACAGGTGGGGGTACTGAAGCTTTCTTT.

The V gene is TRBV7-9, the J gene TRBJ2-5, with D maybe TRBD2 (7 bases). Germline V gene data show CDR1 as SEHNR and CDR2 as FQNEAQ (reference sequence). The ends were cut back, 5 bases at V and 1 base at J, with 17 bases in the middle. CDR3 length: 16 residues. The CDR3 DNA sequence: TGTGCCAGCAGCGCGAGTCGGGGGGCGGTCCAAGAGACCCAGTACTTC. Protein product: CASSASRGAVQETQYF.

This clone is a singleton in its sample. CDR3 protein: CASSLSRGGEGEQYF. The DNA for the CDR3 is TGTGCCAGCAGCCTATCCAGGGGAGGGGAGGGCGAGCAGTACTTC. The gene calls are TRBV2 and TRBJ2-7, with D possibly being TRBD2 (7 bases). From germline, CDR1 is SNHLY and CDR2 FYNNEI. The CDR3 loop spans 15 amino acids. The germline V and J ends were trimmed by 6 bases and 6 bases, with 21 bases remaining between them.

V usage is TRBV15 and J usage is TRBJ2-4; D ambiguous. CDR3 length equals 14 residues. CDR1 LNHNV and CDR2 YYDKDF come from the germline V gene (reference sequence). Trimming left V 4 bases short and J 2 bases short, with 9 bases between. Here the CDR3 reads CATSTRETKNIQYF. The DNA of the CDR3 is TGTGCCACCAGCACTCGAGAAACCAAAAACATTCAGTACTTC.

The sample holds a few counts of this clone. The chain links TRBV7-8 to TRBJ1-4; 9 bases are a match to TRBD1. Unmatched junction bases numbered 11, after V lost 8 bases and J lost 7 bases. The V gene's germline CDR1 is SGHVS and CDR2 FQNEAQ. This CDR3 has 15 amino acids. CDR3 amino acids: CASSSSGQGREKLFF. CDR3 coding DNA: TGTGCCAGCTCATCTTCGGGACAGGGCCGTGAAAAACTGTTTTTT.